This T cell receptor (beta chain) was observed in a study of tissue T cells after allogeneic stem cell transplantation. Background on the study: Adult allogeneic hematopoietic cell transplant recipients with steroid-refractory graft-versus-host disease were prospectively enrolled for research autopsy.

TCRbeta CDR3 was sequenced at survey depth with template counts. Assay used: immunoSEQ multiplex PCR; TCRdb lists only in-frame clones, some missing. In the table there are some 43,000 clones, 92% of which are singletons. The ends were cut back, 3 bases at V and 1 base at J, with 13 bases in the middle. Germline lookup yields CDR1 KGHSH and CDR2 LQKENI. The CDR3 is made up of 16 amino acids. Sequencing was performed on blood, taken before transplantation. The chain employs TRBV18 and TRBJ1-5; tentative D call: TRBD1 (6 bases). The origin of this receptor is a woman aged 40 to 75 who later had graft-versus-host disease after an allogeneic stem cell transplant. Here the CDR3 reads CASSPRGGVSNQPQHF. CDR3 nucleotides: TGTGCCAGCTCACCGAGGGGGGGGGTCAGCAATCAGCCCCAGCATTTT.